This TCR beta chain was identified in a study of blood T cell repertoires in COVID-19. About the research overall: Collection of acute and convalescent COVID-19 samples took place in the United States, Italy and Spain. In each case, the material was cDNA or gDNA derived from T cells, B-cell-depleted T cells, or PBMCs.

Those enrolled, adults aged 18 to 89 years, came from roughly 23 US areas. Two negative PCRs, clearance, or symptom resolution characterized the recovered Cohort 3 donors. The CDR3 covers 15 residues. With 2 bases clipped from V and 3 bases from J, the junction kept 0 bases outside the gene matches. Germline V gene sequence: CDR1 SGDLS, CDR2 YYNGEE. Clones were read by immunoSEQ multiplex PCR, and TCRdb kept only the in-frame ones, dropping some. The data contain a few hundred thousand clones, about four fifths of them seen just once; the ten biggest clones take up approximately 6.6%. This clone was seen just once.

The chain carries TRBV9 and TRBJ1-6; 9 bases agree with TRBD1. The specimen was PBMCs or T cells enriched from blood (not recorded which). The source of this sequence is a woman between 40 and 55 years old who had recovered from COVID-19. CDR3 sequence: CASSVGQGYNSPLHF. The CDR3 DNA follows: TGTGCCAGCAGCGTGGGACAGGGCTATAATTCACCCCTCCACTTT.